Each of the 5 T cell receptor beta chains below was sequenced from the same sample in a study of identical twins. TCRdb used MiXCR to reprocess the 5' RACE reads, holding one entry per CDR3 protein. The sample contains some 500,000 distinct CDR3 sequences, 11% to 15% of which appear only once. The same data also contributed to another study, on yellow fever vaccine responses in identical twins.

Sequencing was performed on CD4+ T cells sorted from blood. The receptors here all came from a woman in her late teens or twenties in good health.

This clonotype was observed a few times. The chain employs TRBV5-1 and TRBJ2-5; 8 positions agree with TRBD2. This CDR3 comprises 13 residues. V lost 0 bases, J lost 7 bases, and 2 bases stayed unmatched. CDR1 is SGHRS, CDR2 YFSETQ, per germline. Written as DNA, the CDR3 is TGCGCCAGCAGCTTGGGCCTAGCGGGGACCCAGTACTTC. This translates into CASSLGLAGTQYF.

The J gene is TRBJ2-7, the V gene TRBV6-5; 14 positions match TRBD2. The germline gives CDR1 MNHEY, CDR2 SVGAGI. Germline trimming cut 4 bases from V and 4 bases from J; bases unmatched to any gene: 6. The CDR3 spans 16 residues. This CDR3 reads CASSFGTSGSLYEQYF. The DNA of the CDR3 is TGTGCCAGCAGTTTCGGGACTAGCGGGAGTTTGTACGAGCAGTACTTC.

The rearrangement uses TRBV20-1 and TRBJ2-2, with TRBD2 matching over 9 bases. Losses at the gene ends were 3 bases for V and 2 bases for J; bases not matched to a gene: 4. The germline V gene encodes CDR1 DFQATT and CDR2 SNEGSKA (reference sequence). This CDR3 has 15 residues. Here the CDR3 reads CSARGAGGNTGELFF. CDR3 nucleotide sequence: TGCAGTGCTAGGGGAGCGGGGGGAAACACCGGGGAGCTGTTTTTT.

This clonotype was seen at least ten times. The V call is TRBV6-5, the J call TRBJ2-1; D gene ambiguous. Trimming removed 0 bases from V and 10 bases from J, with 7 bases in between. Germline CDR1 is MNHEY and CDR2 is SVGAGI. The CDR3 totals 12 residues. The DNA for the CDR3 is TGTGCCAGCAGTTACTCGCGGAAAGAGCAGTTCTTC. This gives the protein CASSYSRKEQFF.

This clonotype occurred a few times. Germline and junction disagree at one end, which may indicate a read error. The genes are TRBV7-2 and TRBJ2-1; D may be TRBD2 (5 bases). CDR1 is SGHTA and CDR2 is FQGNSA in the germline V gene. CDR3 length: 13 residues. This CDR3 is CASSLAGDYGFVF. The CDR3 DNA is TGTGCCAGCAGCTTAGCCGGTGACTACGGATTTGTCTTC.